This T cell receptor (beta chain) is drawn from a study of T cell repertoires in cytomegalovirus infection (dated by TCRdb to about 2019). Study-level background: Recently identified HLA-C-restricted CMV epitopes, whose presentation resists viral immunomodulation, were targeted by peptide stimulations together with well-studied HLA-B-restricted epitopes. Donor HLA type was relevant to the analysis, because carriage of CMV infection together with the matching HLA type was indicated by public TCR beta signatures.

Interpreted using the paper, the treatment or condition label stands for: in vitro stimulation with specific CMV peptide epitopes to enrich CMV-specific T cells. The paper's findings and limits, for the study overall: Cumulative frequency of public TCR beta family members discriminated carriers of CMV infection plus the relevant HLA type in this cohort and an independent roughly 350-donor cohort. The ex vivo response was dominated by HLA-C-restricted CMV-specific TCR beta clonotypes, which also provided the single most frequent clonotype in two of eight donors.

Based on the germline V gene, the CDR1 and CDR2 sequences are SGHVS and FQNEAQ. Trimming at the junction amounts to 4 bases on V and 3 bases on J, and the germline ends lie 13 bases apart. Counted from cysteine to phenylalanine, this CDR3 has 14 amino acids. Only the CDR3 DNA stays, 42 bases, in frame from base 1. This clonotype was counted many times. Its binding antigen is unknown. No clone much larger than this one lies a single base away; base qualities are absent. The instrument was an Illumina HiSeq 1500. TCRdb reanalyzed the raw reads on its own, using fastp at Q25 for trimming and MiXCR for clone calling, and kept in-frame beta chains. Identical CDR3 protein sequences are pooled into one entry, listed with their most common genes and DNA. The sample table contains about 770,000 distinct CDR3 sequences; only one count was recorded for roughly 28% of them. 13% of the sample goes to the ten largest clones.

This sequence originates from a human donor in good health (CMV status not recorded). Some clones in this sample may be carry-over from other donors' samples. This specimen was cultured CD8+ T cells from PBMCs, taken from culture after CMV antigen stimulation. The chain links TRBV7-8 with TRBJ2-7; tentative D gene TRBD2, with 5 bases matching. DNA sequence: TGTGCCAGCAGCTCCGGGGAGTCCTACTACGAGCAGTACTTC. This sequence encodes CASSSGESYYEQYF.